Each of the 17 T cell receptor beta chains below was sequenced from the same sample in a study of shared clonotypes between healthy human individuals. CD45RO-negative cells were positively selected for CCR7, leaving out terminally differentiated effector memory CD45RA+ cells. Clones were read by immunoSEQ multiplex PCR, and TCRdb kept only the in-frame ones, dropping some. The sample consists of hundreds of thousands of clones, approximately 96% of them appearing once. The sample taken for sequencing was naive CD8+ T cells sorted from blood. The receptors were gathered from a woman aged 30 to 39 in good health.

The CDR3 reads CASSSREEGVNTEAFF. Written as DNA, the CDR3 is TGCGCCAGCAGCAGTCGGGAAGAAGGGGTAAACACTGAAGCTTTCTTT. This sequence joins TRBV5-1 and TRBJ1-1, with D perhaps TRBD1 (5 bases). This CDR3 has 16 residues. The V end lost 4 bases, the J end lost 2 bases, and 18 bases lay between the germline ends. Germline CDR1 and CDR2: SGHRS and YFSETQ.

The J gene is TRBJ2-5, the V gene TRBV2; 8 bases agree with TRBD2. Looked up from germline, CDR1 is SNHLY and CDR2 is FYNNEI. The length of the CDR3 is 15 residues. The V segment lost 4 bases and the J segment 4 bases; nucleotides outside the gene matches: 8. This CDR3 reads CASSVPGLVVETQYF. The CDR3, as DNA: TGTGCCAGCAGTGTCCCGGGACTAGTGGTAGAGACCCAGTACTTC.

The chain links TRBV29-1 to TRBJ1-2; no firm D call. Germline CDR1 and CDR2: SQVTM and ANQGSEA. The CDR3 runs 14 residues. V was trimmed by 2 bases and J by 0 bases, leaving 10 bases between them. As DNA, the CDR3 is TGCAGCGTTGAAATCCTACTTACTAACTATGGCTACACCTTC. Amino acids: CSVEILLTNYGYTF.

V gene TRBV5-1 combines with J gene TRBJ2-7; 8 nucleotides align to TRBD1. After removal of 4 bases from V and 4 bases from J, the junction contained 13 bases not matched to a gene. The CDR3 contains 16 residues. The germline V gene encodes CDR1 SGHRS and CDR2 YFSETQ. CDR3 residues: CASSPLTGENYYEQYF. The CDR3 DNA is TGCGCCAGCAGCCCCCTGACAGGGGAGAATTATTACGAGCAGTACTTC.

V usage is TRBV21-1 and J usage is TRBJ2-7; TRBD1, the table's D call, was not compared with the DNA. TRBV21-1 is deemed a pseudogene. CDR3 length: 14 amino acids. CDR3 protein: CASTQDRGYHEQYF. DNA for the CDR3: TGTGCCAGCACCCAGGACAGGGGATACCACGAGCAGTACTTC.

CDR3 nucleotide sequence: TGTGCCAGCAGCTTAGGGTCGGCGGCCTATGGCTACACCTTC. This encodes CASSLGSAAYGYTF. J is TRBJ1-2 and V is TRBV7-9; no firm D call. Germline V CDR1 and CDR2: SEHNR, FQNEAQ (reference sequence). Trimming took off 1 base at V and 4 bases at J, with 10 bases between the two ends. This CDR3 contains 14 residues. Supplemented by reference TRBV7-9 and TRBJ1-2, the full variable domain reads DTGVSQNPRHKITKRGQNVTFRCDPISEHNRLYWYRQTLGQGPEFLTYFQNEAQLEKSRLLSDRFSAERPKGSFSTLEIQRTEQGDSAMYLCASSLGSAAYGYTFGSGTRLTVV.

This chain links TRBV29-1 with TRBJ2-7, with D possibly matching TRBD1 (6 bases). CDR3 length equals 14 residues. The germline V gene encodes CDR1 SQVTM and CDR2 ANQGSEA. The germline V and J ends were trimmed by 6 bases and 1 base, with 16 bases remaining between them. The CDR3 spells CSVDAGTNSYEQYF. The CDR3 DNA reads TGCAGCGTCGATGCCGGGACAAATTCCTACGAGCAGTACTTC.

This rearrangement joins TRBV7-9 to TRBJ2-3; a possible D gene is TRBD1 (6 bases). CDR3 length equals 14 residues. Between the trimmed V and J ends, which lost 5 bases and 0 bases, there was a span of 9 bases. Germline V gives CDR1 SEHNR, CDR2 FQNEAQ (reference sequence). This chain's CDR3 is CASSNRASTDTQYF. As DNA, the CDR3 is TGTGCCAGCAGCAACAGGGCGAGCACAGATACGCAGTATTTT.

Only one count was recorded for this clone. This chain connects TRBV27 to TRBJ2-1; 7 bases are a match to TRBD1. The CDR3 length is 14 residues. With V trimmed by 7 bases and J by 7 bases, 10 bases remained unmatched. Germline CDR1 is MNHEY and CDR2 is SMNVEV (reference sequence). CDR3 protein: CASTPGQRLNEQFF. As DNA, the CDR3 is TGTGCCAGCACCCCGGGACAGAGACTGAATGAGCAGTTCTTC.

The rearrangement links TRBV30 to TRBJ1-4; D possibly corresponds to TRBD1 (5 bases). Trimming removed 0 bases from V and 0 bases from J, with 8 bases in between. Germline CDR1 and CDR2: GTSNPN and SVGIG (reference sequence). The CDR3 totals 15 residues. DNA of the CDR3: TGTGCCTGGAGTGTTACAGGCGCAACTAATGAAAAACTGTTTTTT. Translated: CAWSVTGATNEKLFF. Complete variable domain (other parts from reference TRBV30 and TRBJ1-4): SQTIHQWPATLVQPVGSPLSLECTVEGTSNPNLYWYRQAAGRGLQLLFYSVGIGQISSEVPQNLSASRPQDRQFILSSKKLLLSDSGFYLCAWSVTGATNEKLFFGSGTQLSVL.

This chain joins TRBV19 and TRBJ2-7; either TRBD1 or TRBD2 may fit D (5 bases each). From germline, CDR1 is LNHDA and CDR2 SQIVND (reference sequence). V shed 5 bases and J shed 3 bases, with 17 bases lying between them. The CDR3 length is 15 residues. The CDR3 sequence: CASSFAGTAHYEQYF. The CDR3 DNA is TGTGCCAGTAGTTTCGCTGGGACGGCACACTACGAGCAGTACTTC.

The CDR3 DNA reads as TGTGCCAGCAGTTTACTTCAGGGGGTTACTGAAGCTTTCTTT. It specifies CASSLLQGVTEAFF. The chain is built from TRBV27 and TRBJ1-1; 7 nucleotides align to TRBD1. V lost 2 bases to trimming and J lost 5 bases; unmatched junction nucleotides: 5. This CDR3 is 14 amino acids long. Germline V CDR1 and CDR2: MNHEY, SMNVEV (reference sequence).

J is TRBJ2-7 and V is TRBV5-6; D might be TRBD1 (8 bases). Germline CDR1 reads SGHDT; CDR2 reads YYEEEE. Trimming pared 4 bases from V and 2 bases from J, leaving 13 bases between. The CDR3 length is 14 residues. CDR3 DNA: TGTGCCAGCAGCGGGAGGGACAGGACCTACGAGCAGTACTTC. Protein sequence: CASSGRDRTYEQYF.

The chain recombines TRBV28 with TRBJ1-4, with D unresolved. V was clipped by 5 bases and J by 8 bases, with 15 bases between them. The CDR3 is 14 residues long. CDR1 and CDR2 (germline): MDHEN, SYDVKM. DNA of the CDR3: TGTGCCAGCAGTCCACCTTCCCTTGGGGAAAAACTGTTTTTT. Protein product: CASSPPSLGEKLFF. Filled out from reference TRBV28 and TRBJ1-4, the complete variable domain reads DVKVTQSSRYLVKRTGEKVFLECVQDMDHENMFWYRQDPGLGLRLIYFSYDVKMKEKGDIPEGYSVSREKKERFSLILESASTNQTSMYLCASSPPSLGEKLFFGSGTQLSVL.

The gene calls are TRBV4-1 and TRBJ2-5, with D possibly matching TRBD2 (5 bases). Germline V gives CDR1 MGHRA, CDR2 YSYEKL. The CDR3 consists of 18 residues. The ends were cut back, 1 base at V and 5 bases at J, with 23 bases in the middle. CDR3 sequence reads: CASSQGRGGLEGLETQYF. The CDR3 DNA sequence: TGCGCCAGCAGCCAAGGTCGCGGCGGGCTAGAAGGTTTGGAGACCCAGTACTTC.

This chain joins TRBV13 and TRBJ2-1; 10 bases fit TRBD2. Unmatched junction bases numbered 5, after V lost 5 bases and J lost 4 bases. This CDR3 spans 15 amino acids. Looked up from germline, CDR1 is PRHDT and CDR2 is FYEKMQ (reference sequence). The CDR3 reads CASSTGTSEYNEQFF. The CDR3 DNA follows: TGTGCCAGCAGCACCGGGACTAGCGAGTACAATGAGCAGTTCTTC.

The chain links TRBV5-4 to TRBJ1-1; D unresolved. Germline V lookup: CDR1 SGHNT, CDR2 YYREEE (reference sequence). V gave up 0 bases and J gave up 3 bases, with 6 bases separating them. This CDR3 is built from 13 residues. CDR3 sequence reads: CASSLGEDTEAFF. In DNA form, the CDR3 reads TGTGCCAGCAGCTTGGGGGAGGACACTGAAGCTTTCTTT.